This T cell receptor beta chain was retrieved from a study of blood T cell repertoires in COVID-19. Study-level information: Sites across the United States, Italy and Spain contributed samples from acute and convalescent COVID-19. T cells, B-cell-depleted T cells, or PBMCs provided the cDNA or gDNA that served as material.

The CDR3 consists of 15 residues. V shed 5 bases, J shed 5 bases, and the junction held 4 bases outside the gene matches. Germline V gene lookup returns CDR1 LNHDA and CDR2 SQIVND (reference sequence). Authors' methods: Reference gene primer amplification gave nucleated cell count estimates. TCRdb's copy holds only in-frame clones and misses some; the assay was immunoSEQ multiplex PCR. V, J and clone size are taken as reported in that table, and D and trimming were inferred from the DNA itself. The table lists roughly 250,000 clones, roughly 86% of them singletons, with roughly 9.8% in the top ten. Sequencing used peripheral blood. The clonotype was recovered from a man aged 35 to 55 who had recovered from COVID-19. The J gene is TRBJ2-1, the V gene TRBV19, with 12 positions matching TRBD2. DNA of the CDR3: TGTGCCAGTAGTCCCAGACTAGCGGGGGACAATGAGCAGTTCTTC. This codes for CASSPRLAGDNEQFF.